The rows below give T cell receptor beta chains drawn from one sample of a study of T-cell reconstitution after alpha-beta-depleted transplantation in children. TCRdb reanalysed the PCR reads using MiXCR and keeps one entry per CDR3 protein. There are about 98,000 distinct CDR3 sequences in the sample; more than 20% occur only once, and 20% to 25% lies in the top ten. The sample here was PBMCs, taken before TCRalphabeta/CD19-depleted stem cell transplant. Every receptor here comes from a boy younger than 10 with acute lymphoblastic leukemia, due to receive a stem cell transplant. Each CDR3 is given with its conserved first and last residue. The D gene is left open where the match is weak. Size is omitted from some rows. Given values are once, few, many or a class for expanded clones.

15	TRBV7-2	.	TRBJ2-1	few	TGTGCCAGCAGCTCCTTCTCGACTAGTGTCAATGAGCAGTTCTTC	CASSSFSTSVNEQFF
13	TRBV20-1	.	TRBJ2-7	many	TGCAGTGCTAGAGATAGTAGGCCCTACGAGCAGTACTTC	CSARDSRPYEQYF
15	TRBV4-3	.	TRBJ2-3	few	TGCGCCAGCAGCCAAAATCCTACTAGCACAGATACGCAGTATTTT	CASSQNPTSTDTQYF
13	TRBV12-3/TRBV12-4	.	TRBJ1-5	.	TGTCCCAGCAGTTTGACAGCCAATCAGCCCCAGCATTTT	CPSSLTANQPQHF
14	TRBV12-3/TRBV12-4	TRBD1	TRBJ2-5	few	TGTGCCAGCAGTATACGACAGGGTGAAGAGACCCAGTACTTC	CASSIRQGEETQYF
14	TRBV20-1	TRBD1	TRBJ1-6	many	TGCAGTGCTAGTAGGGGACAGAATTATTCACCCCTCCACTTT	CSASRGQNYSPLHF
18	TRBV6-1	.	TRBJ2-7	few	TGTGCCAGCACCGTGGGGGTGGGGGGAAACTCTCGTCGGTACGAGCAGTACTTC	CASTVGVGGNSRRYEQYF
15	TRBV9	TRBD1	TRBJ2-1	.	TGTGCCAGCAGCGTAGAGGGACAGGGCATCAATGAGCAGTTCTTC	CASSVEGQGINEQFF
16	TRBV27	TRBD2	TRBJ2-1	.	TGTGCCAGCAGTTTACGTCTAGCGGGAGGATGGAATGAGCAGTTCTTC	CASSLRLAGGWNEQFF
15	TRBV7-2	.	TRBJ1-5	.	TGTGCCAGCAGCTTAGGGGGGGGCAGCAATCAGCCCCAGCATTTT	CASSLGGGSNQPQHF